The clone carrying this T cell receptor (beta chain) was counted a few times. These data originate in a study of T-cell reconstitution after alpha-beta-depleted transplantation in children. Construction of the TCRbeta library involved unique molecular identifiers. MiXCR was run by TCRdb on the PCR reads, yielding one entry per CDR3 protein. The data show approximately 390,000 distinct CDR3 sequences, 9.5% to 13% seen once. The CDR3 is 14 amino acids. The germline CDR1 and CDR2 sequences are SGHRS and YFSETQ. The V segment lost 3 bases and the J segment 5 bases; nucleotides outside the gene matches: 6.

This clonotype originated in a human donor who donated a stem cell graft to a child with acute myeloid leukemia. Here the sequenced sample was PBMCs from the stem cell graft donor, taken from the stem cell graft. The J gene is TRBJ2-5, the V gene TRBV5-1; TRBD1 matches 8 bases. DNA for the CDR3: TGCGCCAGCAGCTCGACAGGGGTTCGGGAGACCCAGTACTTC. This gives the protein CASSSTGVRETQYF.